The text below deals with one T cell receptor (beta chain). This clonotype turned up a few times. What this receptor recognizes is not known. No base quality values were provided; no much bigger clone lies one nucleotide off. This sample was taken from a study of T cells in Graves' hyperthyroidism and ophthalmopathy (dated by TCRdb to the late 2010s). About the full investigation: Peripheral blood samples were taken at initial diagnosis, before any treatment was given. In roughly six Graves' hyperthyroidism patients, the study also compared T-cell repertoires from thyroid tissue with T-cell repertoires from blood. An independent validation cohort of under 20 hyperthyroidism patients and about 15 patients who later progressed to ophthalmopathy tested prospective prediction of ophthalmopathy. For training and testing, the 80 to 100 patients in the discovery cohort were randomly divided in a 7:3 ratio. Following sampling, methimazole starting at 30 mg daily was given to hyperthyroidism patients, and high-dose intravenous methylprednisolone was given to ophthalmopathy patients. A discovery cohort of roughly 100 patients, roughly 45 with Graves' ophthalmopathy and more than 55 with stable Graves' hyperthyroidism, was used to find distinguishing TCR V-J signatures. The paper reports TCR Vbeta CDR3 sequencing of approximately 140 peripheral blood samples: around 41 ophthalmopathy, about 75 hyperthyroidism and approximately 17 progressor patients.

Stable Graves' hyperthyroidism was defined as no progression to ophthalmopathy during 18 months of follow-up. Hyperthyroidism patients were aged 18 to 65 years and newly diagnosed, with disease duration of less than 2 months. Patients with uncontrolled infections, other autoimmune diseases, pregnancy or lactation were excluded. Diagnoses were based on clinical symptoms, serum thyroxine and TRAb, thyroid ultrasound and orbital computed tomography. PBMCs were isolated from 7.5 to 10 ml of fresh peripheral blood by Ficoll-Paque density gradient centrifugation. Total RNA was extracted with Trizol reagent, and quality was checked on an Agilent 2100 Bioanalyzer. V is pared back by 9 bases and J by 2 bases, with 13 bases lying between the germline termini. The germline V gene gives CDR1 as SNHLY and CDR2 as FYNNEI. The CDR3 spans 13 residues, from the cysteine through the phenylalanine. The only DNA kept is the CDR3, 39 bases in frame from the first base.

Study-level results and caveats: No statistical method was used to fix the sample size in advance, and group allocation was not hidden from the investigators. In validation, progression to ophthalmopathy was predicted by the model with approximately 67% sensitivity and just over 72% specificity, a median of around 6.5 months before onset. A 13 V-J signature model separated ophthalmopathy from stable hyperthyroidism, with around 88% sensitivity and 81.08% specificity in cross-validation and 80%/75% in testing. Blood samples also contained most of the expanded thyroid clonotypes (frequency above 0.001), which suggests that blood repertoires may reflect thyroid immune responses.

The TCR beta CDR3 regions were amplified from the RNA transcripts. For the first round of RT-PCR on the TCR CDR3, the HTBI primer set was used together with the Qiagen OneStep RT-PCR kit. A second multiplex PCR round built the libraries, followed by size selection and purification. Sequencing of the libraries was done on an Illumina HiSeq2000 using paired-end 100 bp reads. Per the authors' processing: SOAPnuke was used to process the raw data, removing reads that contained adapters or uncalled bases, had a mean Phred below 15, or lacked an exact match to the constant primer or identifier. High-quality paired reads were merged with COPE v1.2.5, and unique nucleotide sequences were defined as clonotypes. MiTCR v1.1 was used to align clonotypes to the IMGT TRBV, TRBD and TRBJ reference segments. Only V-J combinations with frequency above 0.0001, covering 99% to 99.2% of repertoires, were analysed. A TCS score was defined as the ratio of F50 (clonal expansion) to E x V (chaos), with BLOSUM62-based TCRdist applied between CDR3 peptides within each V-J. Welch's t-statistics and random forest reduced around 510 V-J features to 13, which were used in a naive Bayes classifier (R e1071). The public reads were quality trimmed at Q25 with fastp and then assembled into clones with MiXCR by TCRdb, keeping productive beta chains. Under each unique CDR3 protein, matching rows form one entry showing the most common genes and DNA. TCRdb's processing, not the authors', yielded these V and J calls. The sample table holds approximately 640,000 distinct CDR3 sequences, of which around 15% were seen once. The ten largest account for less than 4.5% of the sample.

The sequence joins TRBV2 to TRBJ1-1, with the identity of the D gene unclear. Sample: blood. The sequence was collected from a woman aged 25 to 45 with Graves' hyperthyroidism. The CDR3 region: CASPKEINTEAFF. The nucleotide sequence reads TGTGCCAGTCCAAAAGAGATTAACACTGAAGCTTTCTTT.